The T cell receptor (beta chain) described here comes from a study of blood T cell repertoires in COVID-19. Turning to the study itself: Specimens from acute and convalescent COVID-19 originated in the United States, Italy and Spain.

Per the germline V gene, CDR1 is SEHNR and CDR2 is FQNEAQ (reference sequence). Trimming cost V 3 bases and J 3 bases, with 14 bases left between them. The CDR3 is made up of 15 amino acids. The protocol was immunoSEQ multiplex PCR, while the TCRdb copy is restricted to in-frame clones and leaves out a portion. The repertoire has 200,000 to 250,000 clones, around 80% of them found once; the top ten carry under 2%. The TCR originated in a woman older than 75 with acute or convalescent COVID-19. The V call is TRBV7-9, the J call TRBJ1-1; maybe TRBD1 (5 bases). Specimen: peripheral blood. This chain's CDR3 is CASSFLARRDTEAFF. In DNA, the CDR3 is TGTGCCAGCAGCTTCTTAGCACGCAGGGACACTGAAGCTTTCTTT.